A selection of T cell receptor beta chains follows, all from one sample in a study of blood T cell repertoires in COVID-19. The method was immunoSEQ multiplex PCR; TCRdb's version includes in-frame clones alone and lacks a portion of them. The sample has a few hundred thousand clones; roughly 77% are singletons. Source material: peripheral blood. The source is an elderly woman with acute or convalescent COVID-19. The CDR3 runs from the conserved cysteine through the conserved F or W. Fields, in order: clone size, J gene, D gene, V gene, CDR3 protein, CDR3 DNA. D genes are given only for firm matches. Rows give clone size only sometimes, using once, few, many, or a class for an expanded clone.

few	TRBJ1-6	.	TRBV12-3/TRBV12-4	CASSFTENSPLHF	TGTGCCAGCAGTTTTACAGAAAATTCACCCCTCCACTTT
.	TRBJ2-7	TRBD1	TRBV19	CASRWTGDAYEQYF	TGTGCCAGTAGGTGGACAGGTGATGCCTACGAGCAGTACTTC
few	TRBJ1-2	.	TRBV15	CATSRDRVGGYTF	TGTGCCACCAGCAGAGACAGGGTCGGTGGCTACACCTTC
.	TRBJ1-4	.	TRBV2	CASEEQVEGKLFF	TGTGCCAGCGAGGAGCAGGTAGAGGGAAAACTGTTTTTT
.	TRBJ2-7	TRBD2	TRBV4-1	CASSRILAGALPSYEQYF	TGCGCCAGCAGCCGAATACTAGCGGGGGCCCTTCCTTCCTACGAGCAGTACTTC
.	TRBJ1-6	.	TRBV27	CASSVTAYNSPLHF	TGTGCCAGCAGTGTGACAGCCTATAATTCACCCCTCCACTTT
.	TRBJ2-3	TRBD2	TRBV4-2	CASSQDKERLAGDTQYF	TGTGCCAGCAGCCAAGATAAAGAAAGACTAGCGGGAGATACGCAGTATTTT
few	TRBJ2-5	.	TRBV5-5	CASSLGGTTTRDQYF	TGTGCCAGCAGCTTGGGAGGGACAACTACAAGGGACCAGTACTTC
few	TRBJ2-2	.	TRBV11-2	CASSRGAGGYTGELFF	TGTGCCAGCAGCCGGGGGGCAGGGGGCTACACCGGGGAGCTGTTTTTT
.	TRBJ2-7	.	TRBV9	CASSVGLDSSRYEQYF	TGTGCCAGCAGCGTAGGTCTGGACTCCTCGCGCTACGAGCAGTACTTC
few	TRBJ1-1	.	TRBV7-9	CASSLDQGPFEAFF	TGTGCCAGCAGCTTAGACCAGGGCCCCTTTGAAGCTTTCTTT
.	TRBJ2-1	TRBD1	TRBV11-2	CASSLSGQTYNEQFF	TGTGCCAGCAGCTTATCGGGACAGACATACAATGAGCAGTTCTTC
.	TRBJ2-6	TRBD2	TRBV5-1	CASSFSGGPSGANVLTF	TGCGCCAGCAGCTTTAGCGGGGGTCCCTCTGGGGCCAACGTCCTGACTTTC
.	TRBJ1-3	.	TRBV14	CASSQVAGVGNTIYF	TGTGCCAGCAGCCAAGTAGCGGGGGTCGGAAACACCATATATTTT
.	TRBJ2-3	TRBD1	TRBV7-2	CASSYGTGGTDTQYF	TGTGCCAGCAGCTATGGGACAGGGGGCACAGATACGCAGTATTTT
.	TRBJ1-3	TRBD1	TRBV6-1	CASSEGGQGSGNTIYF	TGTGCCAGCAGTGAAGGAGGACAGGGCTCTGGAAACACCATATATTTT
.	TRBJ1-6	.	TRBV14	CASLRGLNSPLHF	TGTGCCAGCCTGCGGGGCCTGAATTCACCCCTCCACTTT
.	TRBJ1-1	.	TRBV2	CASSPPQTPNTEAFF	TGTGCCAGCAGCCCTCCGCAGACACCGAACACTGAAGCTTTCTTT
.	TRBJ2-1	TRBD2	TRBV13	CASSPSGGARNEQFF	TGTGCCAGCAGCCCTAGCGGGGGGGCGAGGAATGAGCAGTTCTTC
.	TRBJ1-1	.	TRBV29-1	CSGQTGTPNTEAFF	TGCAGCGGACAAACCGGGACACCGAACACTGAAGCTTTCTTT
.	TRBJ2-7	TRBD1	TRBV29-1	CSVEVHRGWLSREQYF	TGCAGCGTTGAAGTACACAGGGGGTGGTTGTCGAGGGAGCAGTACTTC
.	TRBJ2-6	TRBD1	TRBV5-1	CASSLGDSFGANVLTF	TGCGCCAGCAGCTTGGGGGACAGCTTTGGGGCCAACGTCCTGACTTTC
.	TRBJ2-5	.	TRBV2	CASSRVEGFGETQYF	TGTGCCAGCAGCCGCGTCGAGGGCTTCGGAGAGACCCAGTACTTC
.	TRBJ2-3	TRBD2	TRBV5-4	CASSTTSGATDTQYF	TGTGCCAGCAGCACGACTAGCGGGGCCACAGATACGCAGTATTTT
.	TRBJ1-3	.	TRBV6-5	CASGRGIYSGNTIYF	TGTGCCAGCGGAAGAGGGATCTACTCTGGAAACACCATATATTTT
.	TRBJ2-2	.	TRBV18	CASSPAGSRRTGELFF	TGTGCCAGCTCACCAGCGGGCTCCAGGAGAACCGGGGAGCTGTTTTTT
.	TRBJ2-3	TRBD1	TRBV10-3	CAITRGPTDTQYF	TGTGCCATCACAAGGGGGCCCACAGATACGCAGTATTTT
.	TRBJ2-6	TRBD1	TRBV3-1/TRBV3-2	CASSQLQGADGANVLTF	TGTGCCAGCAGCCAACTACAGGGGGCGGACGGGGCCAACGTCCTGACTTTC
few	TRBJ1-1	TRBD1	TRBV29-1	CSVEGQQNTEAFF	TGCAGCGTTGAGGGACAGCAGAACACTGAAGCTTTCTTT
few	TRBJ2-7	TRBD2	TRBV6-1	CASSEALSSGSYEQYF	TGTGCCAGCAGTGAAGCGCTTTCTAGCGGGAGCTACGAGCAGTACTTC
.	TRBJ1-5	TRBD1	TRBV30	CAWTGTGADKAVDQPQHF	TGTGCCTGGACCGGGACAGGGGCCGATAAAGCAGTGGATCAGCCCCAGCATTTT
.	TRBJ1-1	.	TRBV9	CASSVVRNTEAFF	TGTGCCAGCAGCGTAGTCAGGAACACTGAAGCTTTCTTT
.	TRBJ1-4	.	TRBV3-1/TRBV3-2	CASSQVSGRRTNEKLFF	TGTGCCAGCAGCCAAGTTTCAGGGAGGAGAACTAATGAAAAACTGTTTTTT
.	TRBJ1-1	TRBD1	TRBV27	CASSAGQGRNTEAFF	TGTGCCAGCAGTGCCGGACAGGGGAGAAACACTGAAGCTTTCTTT
.	TRBJ2-2	TRBD2	TRBV6-2/TRBV6-3	CASSYGRGSANTGELFF	TGTGCCAGCAGTTACGGGCGGGGGAGCGCGAACACCGGGGAGCTGTTTTTT
.	TRBJ2-3	TRBD2	TRBV7-2	CASSSTSGLSTDTQYF	TGTGCCAGCAGCTCGACTAGCGGCCTTAGCACAGATACGCAGTATTTT
.	TRBJ2-7	.	TRBV12-3/TRBV12-4	CASSRDIAYEQYF	TGTGCCAGCAGTCGGGACATCGCCTACGAGCAGTACTTC
many	TRBJ1-5	.	TRBV6-5	CASRTLSNQPQHF	TGTGCCAGCAGGACACTTAGCAATCAGCCCCAGCATTTT
.	TRBJ1-1	.	TRBV19	CASSIRAGTEAFF	TGTGCCAGTAGTATTAGGGCAGGGACTGAAGCTTTCTTT
.	TRBJ2-5	.	TRBV18	CASSQTGHIRETQYF	TGTGCCAGCTCACAGACGGGACATATTAGGGAGACCCAGTACTTC
.	TRBJ2-7	.	TRBV18	CASGQGSYEQYF	TGTGCCAGCGGTCAGGGTTCCTACGAGCAGTACTTC
.	TRBJ1-1	.	TRBV19	CASSISGVRLTEAFF	TGTGCCAGTAGTATTTCCGGGGTAAGGTTGACTGAAGCTTTCTTT
.	TRBJ2-5	.	TRBV7-3	CASRQAGGETQYF	TGTGCCAGCAGGCAAGCGGGCGGAGAGACCCAGTACTTC
.	TRBJ1-2	TRBD1	TRBV7-2	CASTTAGTGARGYTF	TGTGCCAGCACCACCGCCGGAACAGGGGCTCGTGGCTACACCTTC
few	TRBJ2-1	.	TRBV5-6	CASSLPSREQFF	TGTGCCAGCAGCTTGCCTAGCAGAGAGCAGTTCTTC
.	TRBJ1-2	.	TRBV12-5	CASGSGGNYGYTF	TGTGCTAGTGGCTCGGGCGGGAACTATGGCTACACCTTC
few	TRBJ2-5	TRBD1	TRBV5-1	CASSHGTGAQILQETQYF	TGCGCCAGCAGCCACGGGACAGGGGCCCAAATACTCCAAGAGACCCAGTACTTC
.	TRBJ1-2	.	TRBV28	CAILKGSHTLNGYTF	TGTGCCATCCTAAAGGGGTCTCATACGCTGAATGGCTACACCTTC
few	TRBJ1-3	.	TRBV10-3	CAISEPGSGNTIYF	TGTGCCATCAGTGAGCCCGGGTCTGGAAACACCATATATTTT
.	TRBJ1-6	.	TRBV27	CASSREPYNSPLHF	TGTGCCAGCAGCAGGGAACCCTATAATTCACCCCTCCACTTT
.	TRBJ2-7	TRBD1	TRBV6-5	CASSYRGQGVREQYF	TGTGCCAGCAGTTACCGGGGACAGGGGGTTCGGGAGCAGTACTTC
.	TRBJ2-3	TRBD1	TRBV4-2	CASSQAGGGGGDTQYF	TGTGCCAGCAGCCAAGCAGGGGGCGGTGGTGGGGATACGCAGTATTTT
.	TRBJ1-3	.	TRBV5-1	CASSLVSATGNTIYF	TGCGCCAGCAGCTTGGTGTCAGCCACGGGGAACACCATATATTTT
.	TRBJ2-7	TRBD1	TRBV7-9	CASSYDRGAYEQYF	TGTGCCAGCAGCTACGACAGGGGGGCCTACGAGCAGTACTTC
.	TRBJ1-5	.	TRBV15	CATSRVTGLSNQPQHF	TGTGCCACCAGCAGAGTGACAGGATTGAGCAATCAGCCCCAGCATTTT